Presented here are 12 T cell receptor beta chains from one specimen sequenced in a study of OX40 agonist ivuxolimab in advanced cancers. Clones were sequenced by immunoSEQ multiplex PCR, and TCRdb holds only the in-frame ones, with some missing. The sample gives about 80,000 clones, roughly 91% of which show up once; around 2% is in the top ten. Sequencing used CD4+ or CD8+ T cells sorted from blood, obtained in a trial of the OX40 agonist ivuxolimab. These receptor sequences come from an adult with an advanced solid tumor such as melanoma, head and neck, liver or kidney cancer.

The chain combines TRBV18 with TRBJ2-5, with 7 nucleotides matching TRBD1. CDR1 is KGHSH, CDR2 LQKENI, per germline. J gave up 7 bases and V 4 bases, and 3 bases lay outside the gene matches. CDR3 length: 12 amino acids. The CDR3 DNA reads TGTGCCAGCTCACGTTCAGGGGGGACCCAGTACTTC. Translating gives CASSRSGGTQYF.

V and J are TRBV5-5 and TRBJ2-3; 11 bases map to TRBD2. Per the germline V gene, CDR1 is SGHKS and CDR2 is YYEKEE (reference sequence). This CDR3 contains 15 residues. Trimming took 5 bases from V and 6 from J; bases not matched to a gene: 8. Here the CDR3 DNA reads TGTGCCAGCAGTCAGACTAGCGGGACCTGGGATACGCAGTATTTT. Its translation: CASSQTSGTWDTQYF.

The J gene is TRBJ1-2, the V gene TRBV5-6, with 7 bases aligning to TRBD1. The germline CDR1 and CDR2 sequences are SGHDT and YYEEEE. Germline trimming cut 3 bases from V and 2 bases from J; bases unmatched to any gene: 4. The CDR3 sequence is 14 residues long. The CDR3, as DNA: TGTGCCAGCAGCTCCAGGACAGGAAACTATGGCTACACCTTC. Amino acid sequence: CASSSRTGNYGYTF.

The chain combines TRBV19 with TRBJ1-2, with D tentatively TRBD1 (5 bases). Germline V gene sequence: CDR1 LNHDA, CDR2 SQIVND (reference sequence). This CDR3 is 14 amino acids long. The V gene lost 2 bases and the J gene lost 0 bases, with 7 bases spanning the gap. DNA of the CDR3: TGTGCCAGTAGTATAACGGGGCCTAACTATGGCTACACCTTC. It is translated as CASSITGPNYGYTF.

This clone has ten or more counts. This chain connects TRBV5-1 to TRBJ2-3; 10 bases fit TRBD2. The trim removed 0 bases at V and 6 bases at J, leaving 4 bases unmatched. This CDR3 region has 15 residues. Germline V lookup: CDR1 SGHRS, CDR2 YFSETQ. The DNA of the CDR3 is TGCGCCAGCAGCTTGGGGCTAGCGGGAGCTGATACGCAGTATTTT. This sequence encodes CASSLGLAGADTQYF.

This clone was seen just once. The chain joins TRBV21-1 to TRBJ1-4. TRBV21-1 is assigned pseudogene status. This CDR3 has 19 residues. The CDR3 sequence: CASSTRVIGPKTTNEKLFF. The DNA for the CDR3 is TGTGCCAGCAGCACACGGGTGATAGGACCGAAAACAACTAATGAAAAACTGTTTTTT.

Comments on this clone: The conserved phenylalanine or tryptophan normally closing the CDR3 is absent here, so this likely arose from a read error. The DNA is left out, because the CDR3 cannot be placed on it with certainty; the CDR3 is given as TCRdb lists it. V usage is TRBV21-1 and J usage is TRBJ1-2; TRBD1, as called in the table, went unchecked against the DNA. TRBV21-1 counts as a pseudogene. The CDR3 comprises 8 residues, both ends counted. CDR3 sequence: CASSKPGC.

This clone came up a few times. The CDR3 nucleotides are TGTGCCAGCAGTGGGTTCACTGAAGCTTTCTTT. Encoded protein: CASSGFTEAFF. The J gene is TRBJ1-1, the V gene TRBV28; D call uncertain. The length of the CDR3 is 11 residues. From germline, CDR1 is MDHEN and CDR2 SYDVKM. V gave up 5 bases and J gave up 4 bases, with 5 bases separating them.

V and J are TRBV7-9 and TRBJ2-7; 15 positions agree with TRBD2. The CDR3 has 18 amino acids. Germline CDR1 is SEHNR and CDR2 is FQNEAQ (reference sequence). The J segment lost 4 bases and the V segment lost 0 bases, leaving 7 bases of the junction unmatched. Here the CDR3 reads CASSLATGLAGGWYEQYF. DNA of the CDR3: TGTGCCAGCAGCTTAGCGACCGGACTAGCGGGAGGGTGGTACGAGCAGTACTTC.

This chain's CDR3 is CASSPQGGGSYEQYF. CDR3 in DNA: TGTGCCAGCAGCCCACAGGGGGGGGGCTCCTACGAGCAGTACTTC. V and J are TRBV7-9 and TRBJ2-7; possibly TRBD1 for D (8 bases). The CDR3 has 15 amino acids. The germline V gene has CDR1 SEHNR and CDR2 FQNEAQ (reference sequence). The ends were cut back, 5 bases at V and 0 bases at J, with 14 bases in the middle.

The chain combines TRBV4-1 with TRBJ2-3; 8 bases match TRBD2. V shed 4 bases and J 2 bases; nucleotides not matched to a gene: 8. The CDR3 has 16 amino acids. Germline CDR1 reads MGHRA; CDR2 reads YSYEKL. CDR3 protein: CASSRSLAGNTDTQYF. Written as DNA, the CDR3 is TGCGCCAGCAGCCGGTCTCTAGCGGGCAACACAGATACGCAGTATTTT.

The rearrangement links TRBV30 to TRBJ2-7, with a tentative D call TRBD1 (6 bases). This CDR3 has 11 residues. Trimming left V 5 bases short and J 4 bases short, with 9 bases between. Germline lookup yields CDR1 GTSNPN and CDR2 SVGIG (reference sequence). The CDR3, as DNA: TGTGCCTGGGGGGGCGTGTACGAGCAGTACTTC. It codes for CAWGGVYEQYF.